Detailed here is one T cell receptor (beta chain). The entry originates in a study of blood T cell repertoires in COVID-19. TCRdb's table, derived via immunoSEQ multiplex PCR, lists solely in-frame clones and lacks some. The sample lists 150,000 to 200,000 clones; 70% to 90% were seen once. V was pared by 6 bases and J by 0 bases, with 11 bases of the junction left unmatched. The CDR3 totals 18 residues. Germline V CDR1 and CDR2: LNHDA, SQIVND (reference sequence). The sequence was obtained from a human donor in a cohort sampled during active COVID-19. The sample was peripheral blood. The chain combines TRBV19 with TRBJ1-5, with 10 positions matching TRBD1. The CDR3 sequence is CASRSEGQGDPSNQPQHF. The DNA for the CDR3 is TGTGCCAGTAGGTCGGAAGGACAGGGGGACCCTAGCAATCAGCCCCAGCATTTT.